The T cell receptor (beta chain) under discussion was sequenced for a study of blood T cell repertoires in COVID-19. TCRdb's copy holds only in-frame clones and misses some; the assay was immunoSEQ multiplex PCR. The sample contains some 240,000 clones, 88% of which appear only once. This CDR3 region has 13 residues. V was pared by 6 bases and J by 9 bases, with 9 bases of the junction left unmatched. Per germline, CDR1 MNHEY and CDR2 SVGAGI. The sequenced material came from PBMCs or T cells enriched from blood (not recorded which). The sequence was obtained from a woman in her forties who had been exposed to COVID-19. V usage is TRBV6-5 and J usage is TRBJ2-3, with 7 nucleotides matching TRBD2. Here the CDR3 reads CASRQNGLVTQYF. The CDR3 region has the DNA TGTGCCAGCAGACAAAACGGACTAGTCACGCAGTATTTT.